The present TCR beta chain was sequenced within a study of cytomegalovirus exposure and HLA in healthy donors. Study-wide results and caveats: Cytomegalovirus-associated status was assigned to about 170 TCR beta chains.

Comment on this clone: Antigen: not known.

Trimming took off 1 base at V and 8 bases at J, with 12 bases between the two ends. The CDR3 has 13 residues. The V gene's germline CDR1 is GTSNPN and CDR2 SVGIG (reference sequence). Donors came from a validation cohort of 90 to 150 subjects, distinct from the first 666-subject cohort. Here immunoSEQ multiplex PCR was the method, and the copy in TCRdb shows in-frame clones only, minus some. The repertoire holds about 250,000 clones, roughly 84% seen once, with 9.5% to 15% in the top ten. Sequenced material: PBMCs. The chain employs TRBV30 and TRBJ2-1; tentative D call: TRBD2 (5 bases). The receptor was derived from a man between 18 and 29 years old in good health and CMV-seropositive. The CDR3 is CAWSGASIHEQFF. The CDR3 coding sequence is TGTGCCTGGAGTGGGGCTAGCATACATGAGCAGTTCTTC. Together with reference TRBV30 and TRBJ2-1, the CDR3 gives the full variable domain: SQTIHQWPATLVQPVGSPLSLECTVEGTSNPNLYWYRQAAGRGLQLLFYSVGIGQISSEVPQNLSASRPQDRQFILSSKKLLLSDSGFYLCAWSGASIHEQFFGPGTRLTVL.